The entry below gives a single T cell receptor (beta chain) sequence along with its context. Its specificity is unknown. The CDR3 loop spans 15 amino acids. Trimming left V 4 bases short and J 3 bases short, with 15 bases between. CDR1 SGHRS and CDR2 YFSETQ come from the germline V gene. The sample is drawn from a study of cytomegalovirus exposure and HLA in healthy donors. Looking at the study overall: Of all 400 or so donors who were genotyped, around 82% belonged to the Caucasian-associated ancestry cluster. Study observations and caveats: A reported reduction in N-insertions relative to the roughly 610-donor mean was seen in an Asian-associated ancestry cluster in a later analysis. Follow-up analysis later connected one missense variant in DCLRE1C with trimming of TCR beta V- and J-genes.

The PCR contained 60 Vbeta and 13 Jbeta primers. Clones were read by immunoSEQ multiplex PCR, and TCRdb kept only the in-frame ones, dropping some. The sample lists some 190,000 clones; 80% were seen once. The clonotype comes from a woman under 40 in good health and CMV-seronegative. What was sequenced was PBMCs. The V gene is TRBV5-1, the J gene TRBJ2-3, with a possible D match to TRBD1 (5 bases). The CDR3 sequence: CASSPDIPLTDTQYF. CDR3 in DNA: TGCGCCAGCAGCCCGGACATTCCCTTAACAGATACGCAGTATTTT.